This TCR beta chain was obtained from a study of blood T cell repertoires in COVID-19. Germline V gene data show CDR1 as LGHNA and CDR2 as YNFKEQ. The CDR3 sequence is 15 residues long. Trimming took 4 bases from V and 5 from J; bases not matched to a gene: 7. Libraries were prepared by immunoSEQ multiplex PCR; TCRdb keeps only in-frame clonotypes and omits some of them. The table lists some 150,000 clones, under 90% of them singletons. The chain couples TRBV4-2 to TRBJ2-3, with 9 positions matching TRBD1. Material: peripheral blood. This TCR derives from an elderly woman in a cohort sampled during active or convalescent COVID-19. The CDR3 here is CASSLGTGNGDTQYF. The CDR3 region has the DNA TGTGCCAGCAGCCTTGGGACAGGGAATGGAGATACGCAGTATTTT.